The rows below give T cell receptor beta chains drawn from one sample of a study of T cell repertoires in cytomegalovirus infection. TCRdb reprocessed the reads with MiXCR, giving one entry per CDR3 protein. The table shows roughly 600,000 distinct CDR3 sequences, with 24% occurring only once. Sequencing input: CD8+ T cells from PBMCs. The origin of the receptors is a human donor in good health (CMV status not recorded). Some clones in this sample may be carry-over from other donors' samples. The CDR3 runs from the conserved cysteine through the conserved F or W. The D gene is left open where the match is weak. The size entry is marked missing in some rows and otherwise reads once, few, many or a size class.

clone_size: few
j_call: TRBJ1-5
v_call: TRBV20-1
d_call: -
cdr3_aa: CSARPMGNQPQHF
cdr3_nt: TGCAGTGCTAGACCAATGGGCAATCAGCCCCAGCATTTT

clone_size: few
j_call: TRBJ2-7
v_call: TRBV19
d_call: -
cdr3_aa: CASKAGSEQYF
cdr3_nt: TGTGCCAGTAAGGCGGGGAGCGAGCAGTACTTC

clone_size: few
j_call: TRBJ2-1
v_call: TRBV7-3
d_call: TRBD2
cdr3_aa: CASSLNGGELYNEQFF
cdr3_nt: TGTGCCAGCAGCCTCAACGGGGGGGAGCTATACAATGAGCAGTTCTTC

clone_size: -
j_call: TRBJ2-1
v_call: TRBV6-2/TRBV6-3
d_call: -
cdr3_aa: CASSYAGTEYNEQFF
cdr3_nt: TGTGCCAGCAGTTACGCCGGGACTGAATACAATGAGCAGTTCTTC

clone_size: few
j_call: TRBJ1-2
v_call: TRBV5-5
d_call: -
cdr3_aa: CASIDPGHFYGYTF
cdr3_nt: TGTGCCAGCATTGACCCGGGACACTTTTATGGCTACACCTTC

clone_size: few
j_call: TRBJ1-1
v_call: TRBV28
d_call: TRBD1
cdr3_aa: CASSPGDRVDTEAFF
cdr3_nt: TGTGCCAGCAGTCCCGGGGACAGGGTAGACACTGAAGCTTTCTTT

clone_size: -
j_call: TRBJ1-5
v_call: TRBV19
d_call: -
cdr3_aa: CASSTIVPSNQPQHF
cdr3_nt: TGTGCCAGTAGTACGATAGTCCCTAGCAATCAGCCCCAGCATTTT

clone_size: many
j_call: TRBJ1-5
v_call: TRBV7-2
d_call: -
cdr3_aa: CASSLAEGLRPQHF
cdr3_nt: TGTGCCAGCAGCTTAGCAGAAGGCCTGCGGCCCCAGCATTTT

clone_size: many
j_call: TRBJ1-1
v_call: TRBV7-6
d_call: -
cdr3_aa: CASSLTHGEAFF
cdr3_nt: TGTGCCAGCAGCCTTACCCATGGTGAAGCTTTCTTT

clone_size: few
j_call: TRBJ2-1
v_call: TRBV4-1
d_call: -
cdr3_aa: CASSQGDRPGFF
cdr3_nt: TGCGCCAGCAGCCAGGGAGACAGGCCAGGTTTCTTC

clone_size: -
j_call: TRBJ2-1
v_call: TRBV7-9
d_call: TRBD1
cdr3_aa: CASSPPDRANEQFF
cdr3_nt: TGTGCCAGCAGCCCGCCGGACAGGGCAAATGAGCAGTTCTTC

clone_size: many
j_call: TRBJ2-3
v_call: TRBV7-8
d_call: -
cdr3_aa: CASSFDKGNTQYF
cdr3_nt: TGTGCCAGCAGCTTTGATAAGGGAAATACGCAGTATTTT

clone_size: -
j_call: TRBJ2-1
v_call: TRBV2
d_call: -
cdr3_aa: CASSPLTGRNEQFF
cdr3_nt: TGTGCCAGCAGTCCCCTAACAGGGAGAAATGAGCAGTTCTTC

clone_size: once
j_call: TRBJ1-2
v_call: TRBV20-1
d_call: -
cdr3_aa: CSALRPRTQLGYDYTF
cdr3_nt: TGCAGTGCTCTACGGCCACGGACCCAATTGGGGTATGACTACACCTTC

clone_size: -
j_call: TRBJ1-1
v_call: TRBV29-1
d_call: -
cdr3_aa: CNPPGANTEAFF
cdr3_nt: TGCAACCCGCCAGGAGCGAACACTGAAGCTTTCTTT

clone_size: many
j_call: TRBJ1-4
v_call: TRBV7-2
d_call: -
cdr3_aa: CASSLDPGGEKLFF
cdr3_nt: TGTGCCAGCAGCTTAGACCCGGGAGGCGAAAAACTGTTTTTT

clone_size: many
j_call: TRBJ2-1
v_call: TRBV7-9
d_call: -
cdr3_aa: CASNPGYEQFF
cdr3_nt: TGTGCCAGCAACCCCGGCTATGAGCAGTTCTTC

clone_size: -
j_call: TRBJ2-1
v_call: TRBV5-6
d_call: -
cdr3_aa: CASSHSGTTYNEQFF
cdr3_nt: TGTGCCAGCAGTCACTCCGGGACAACTTACAATGAGCAGTTCTTC

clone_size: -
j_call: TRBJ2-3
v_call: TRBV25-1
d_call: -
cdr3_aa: CASSELGATDTQYF
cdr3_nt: TGTGCCAGCAGTGAATTGGGGGCCACAGATACGCAGTATTTT

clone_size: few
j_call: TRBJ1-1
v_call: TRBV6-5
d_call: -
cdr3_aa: CATRLNTEAFF
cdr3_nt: TGTGCCACCCGCCTTAACACTGAAGCTTTCTTT

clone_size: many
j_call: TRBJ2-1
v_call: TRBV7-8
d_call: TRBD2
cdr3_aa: CASSPPGGNNEQFF
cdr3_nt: TGTGCCAGCAGCCCGCCCGGGGGGAACAATGAGCAGTTCTTC

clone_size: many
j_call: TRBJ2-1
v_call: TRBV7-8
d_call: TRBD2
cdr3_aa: CASSLGPAGDRNEQFF
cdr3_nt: TGTGCCAGCAGCTTAGGCCCAGCGGGGGATCGAAATGAGCAGTTCTTC

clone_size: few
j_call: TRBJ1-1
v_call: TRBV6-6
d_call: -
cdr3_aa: CASTPEPTEAFF
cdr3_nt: TGTGCCAGCACTCCTGAACCCACTGAAGCTTTCTTT

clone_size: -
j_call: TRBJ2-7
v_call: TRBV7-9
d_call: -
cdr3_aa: CASSLASPYYEQYF
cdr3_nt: TGTGCCAGCAGCTTAGCCTCTCCTTATTACGAGCAGTACTTC

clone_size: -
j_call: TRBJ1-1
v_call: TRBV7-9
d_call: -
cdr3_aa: CASSFPRGRNTEAFF
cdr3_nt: TGTGCCAGCAGCTTCCCTCGGGGGCGGAACACTGAAGCTTTCTTT

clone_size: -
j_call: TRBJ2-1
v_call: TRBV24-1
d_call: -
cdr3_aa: CATSWSAFGEQFF
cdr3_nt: TGTGCCACCAGTTGGAGCGCATTTGGTGAGCAGTTCTTC

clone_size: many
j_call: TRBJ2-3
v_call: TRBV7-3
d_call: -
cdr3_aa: CASSLTDARNTDTQYF
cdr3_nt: TGTGCCAGCAGCTTAACCGACGCTAGGAACACAGATACGCAGTATTTT

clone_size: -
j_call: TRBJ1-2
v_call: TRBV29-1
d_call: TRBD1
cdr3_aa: CSVEGPDRGNYGYTF
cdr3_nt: TGCAGCGTTGAAGGCCCCGACAGGGGAAACTATGGCTACACCTTC

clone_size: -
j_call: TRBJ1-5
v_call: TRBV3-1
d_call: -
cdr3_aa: CASSQGREWQPQHF
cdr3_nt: TGTGCCAGCAGCCAAGGGAGGGAATGGCAGCCCCAGCATTTT

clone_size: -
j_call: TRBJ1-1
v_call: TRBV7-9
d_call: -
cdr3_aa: CASSLVGFGGGTEAFF
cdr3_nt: TGTGCCAGCAGCTTAGTAGGGTTCGGAGGGGGAACTGAAGCTTTCTTT

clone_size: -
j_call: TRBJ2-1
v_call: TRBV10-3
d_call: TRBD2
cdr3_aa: CAISEVASGGPYNEQFF
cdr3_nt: TGTGCCATCAGTGAGGTGGCTAGCGGGGGGCCTTACAATGAGCAGTTCTTC

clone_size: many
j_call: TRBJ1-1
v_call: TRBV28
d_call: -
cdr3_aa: CASSLGPSGTEAFF
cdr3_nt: TGTGCCAGCAGTTTAGGCCCGTCGGGCACTGAAGCTTTCTTT

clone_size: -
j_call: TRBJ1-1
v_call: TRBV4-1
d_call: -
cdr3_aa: CASSHRGRRTEAFF
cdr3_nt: TGCGCCAGCAGCCACCGTGGGCGCAGGACTGAAGCTTTCTTT

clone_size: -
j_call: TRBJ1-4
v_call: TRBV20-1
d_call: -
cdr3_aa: CSARDLGDEKLFF
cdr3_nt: TGCAGTGCTAGAGATCTCGGGGATGAAAAACTGTTTTTT

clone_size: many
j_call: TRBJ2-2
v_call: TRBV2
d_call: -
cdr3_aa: CASSVEGNTGELFF
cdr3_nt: TGTGCCAGCAGTGTGGAGGGGAACACCGGGGAGCTGTTTTTT

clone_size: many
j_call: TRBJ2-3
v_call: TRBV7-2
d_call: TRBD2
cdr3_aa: CASTVSGGTTDTQYF
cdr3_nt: TGTGCCAGCACAGTATCGGGGGGTACCACAGATACGCAGTATTTT

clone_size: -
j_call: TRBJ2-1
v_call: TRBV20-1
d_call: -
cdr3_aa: CSAFSQGLGSYNEQFF
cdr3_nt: TGCAGTGCTTTTTCTCAGGGGCTCGGCTCCTACAATGAGCAGTTCTTC

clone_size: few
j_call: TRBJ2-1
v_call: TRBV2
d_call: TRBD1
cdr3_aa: CASLHRDRDPYNEQFF
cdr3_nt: TGTGCCAGCCTACACCGGGACAGGGACCCCTACAATGAGCAGTTCTTC

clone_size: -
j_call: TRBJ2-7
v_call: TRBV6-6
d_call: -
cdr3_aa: CASSPVAHYEQYF
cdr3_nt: TGTGCCAGCAGCCCTGTGGCGCACTACGAGCAGTACTTC

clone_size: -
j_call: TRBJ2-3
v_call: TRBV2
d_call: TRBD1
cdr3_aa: CASSDRGYFTDTQYF
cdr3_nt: TGTGCCAGCAGTGACAGGGGGTATTTCACAGATACGCAGTATTTT

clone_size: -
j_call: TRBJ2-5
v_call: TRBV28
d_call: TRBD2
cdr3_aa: CASSLRGGGARETQYF
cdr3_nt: TGTGCCAGCAGCCTCAGGGGCGGGGGGGCCCGGGAGACCCAGTACTTC

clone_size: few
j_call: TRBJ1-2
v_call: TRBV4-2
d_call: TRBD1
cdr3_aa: CASSQVGTGPHGYTF
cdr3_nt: TGTGCCAGCAGCCAAGTAGGGACAGGACCCCATGGCTACACCTTC

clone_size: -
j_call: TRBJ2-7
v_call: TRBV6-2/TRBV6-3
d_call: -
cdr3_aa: CASSYAGTEFPYKQYF
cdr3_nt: TGTGCCAGCAGTTACGCGGGGACAGAATTCCCCTACAAGCAGTACTTC

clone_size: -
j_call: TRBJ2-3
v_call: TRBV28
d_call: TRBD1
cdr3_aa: CASSLGTVTNTDTQYF
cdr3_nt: TGTGCCAGCAGTTTAGGGACAGTCACTAACACAGATACGCAGTATTTT

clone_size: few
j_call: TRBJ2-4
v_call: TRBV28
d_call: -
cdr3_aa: CASSKGVDGNIQYF
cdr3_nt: TGTGCCAGCAGCAAGGGGGTTGATGGAAACATTCAGTACTTC

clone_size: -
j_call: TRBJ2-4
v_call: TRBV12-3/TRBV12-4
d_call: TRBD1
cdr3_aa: CASSPGTGANIQYF
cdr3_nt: TGTGCCAGCAGTCCCGGGACAGGGGCAAACATTCAGTACTTC

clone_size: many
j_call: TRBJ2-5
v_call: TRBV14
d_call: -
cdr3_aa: CASSRGGEETQYF
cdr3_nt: TGTGCCAGCAGCCGAGGGGGAGAAGAGACCCAGTACTTC

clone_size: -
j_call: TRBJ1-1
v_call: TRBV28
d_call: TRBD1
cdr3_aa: CASSLRKRGGVMNTEAFF
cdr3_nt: TGTGCCAGCAGTTTAAGGAAAAGAGGGGGCGTCATGAACACTGAAGCTTTCTTT

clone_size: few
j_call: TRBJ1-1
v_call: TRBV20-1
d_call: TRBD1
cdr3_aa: CSARVRGQAQAFF
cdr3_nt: TGCAGTGCTAGAGTCCGCGGACAGGCCCAAGCTTTCTTT

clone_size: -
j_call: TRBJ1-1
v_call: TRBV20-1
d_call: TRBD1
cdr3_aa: CSATDRVLREAFF
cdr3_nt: TGCAGTGCTACGGACAGGGTCCTCAGAGAAGCTTTCTTT

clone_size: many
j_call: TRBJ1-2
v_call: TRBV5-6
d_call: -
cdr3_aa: CASSSAGVMNYGYTF
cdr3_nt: TGTGCCAGCAGTTCTGCGGGGGTAATGAACTATGGCTACACCTTC

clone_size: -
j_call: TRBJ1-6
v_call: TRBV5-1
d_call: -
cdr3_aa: CASSHLYRNVDNSPLHF
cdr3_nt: TGCGCCAGTAGCCACCTCTACCGGAACGTTGATAATTCACCCCTCCACTTT

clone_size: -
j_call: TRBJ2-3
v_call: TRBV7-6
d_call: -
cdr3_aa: CAGSLGPGTDTQYF
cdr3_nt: TGTGCCGGCAGCTTAGGTCCTGGCACAGATACGCAGTATTTT

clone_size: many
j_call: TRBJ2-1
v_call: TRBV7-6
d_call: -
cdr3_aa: CASSLGVGAGINEQFF
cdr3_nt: TGTGCCAGCAGCTTAGGAGTGGGGGCAGGAATCAATGAGCAGTTCTTC

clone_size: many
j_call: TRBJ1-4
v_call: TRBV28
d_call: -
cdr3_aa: CATPRPAHGRIPTNEKLFF
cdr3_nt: TGTGCCACCCCTCGGCCCGCTCACGGTCGGATCCCGACTAATGAAAAACTGTTTTTT